This entry lists 12 T cell receptor beta chains sequenced from one sample in a study of cytomegalovirus exposure and HLA in healthy donors. Profiling relied on immunoSEQ multiplex PCR, and the TCRdb table lists in-frame clones only, not all of them. The table records 70,000 to 80,000 clones, approximately 93% of them present only once. Sequencing input: PBMCs. These TCRs come from a woman between 18 and 29 years old in good health and CMV-seropositive.

This clone was detected once. The CDR3 loop is CASSTSQTGTSGANVLTF. The CDR3 DNA sequence: TGTGCCAGTAGTACCTCTCAGACAGGGACCTCTGGGGCCAACGTCCTGACTTTC. J is TRBJ2-6 and V is TRBV19; 7 bases match TRBD1. The CDR3 has 18 residues. V dropped 4 bases and J dropped 0; count of bases not matched to a gene: 9. From germline, CDR1 is LNHDA and CDR2 SQIVND (reference sequence).

The V and J genes are TRBV5-4 and TRBJ1-2; TRBD1 matches 7 bases. V shed 3 bases, J shed 6 bases, and the junction held 14 bases outside the gene matches. This CDR3 has 16 amino acids. The germline V gene has CDR1 SGHNT and CDR2 YYREEE (reference sequence). The CDR3 DNA is TGTGCCAGCAGCTGGGGACAGCCGTCAGGAGGCGATGGCTACACCTTC. Translated: CASSWGQPSGGDGYTF.

This rearrangement joins TRBV2 to TRBJ2-7, with D possibly being TRBD1 (5 bases). V lost 6 bases and J 5 bases, leaving 8 bases between the germline ends. The CDR3 spans 11 residues. In germline, CDR1 is SNHLY, CDR2 FYNNEI. CDR3 DNA: TGTGCCAGCAGGGGGCTCCACGAGCAGTACTTC. Translation gives CASRGLHEQYF.

The chain employs TRBV28 and TRBJ2-7; tentatively, D is TRBD2 (5 bases). CDR3 length equals 16 residues. The ends were cut back, 3 bases at V and 7 bases at J, with 22 bases in the middle. CDR1 is MDHEN, CDR2 SYDVKM, per germline. CDR3 DNA: TGTGCCAGCAGTTTTAGCCCCATTAGGGATACGGGGGAGCAGTACTTC. Its protein is CASSFSPIRDTGEQYF.

The gene calls are TRBV10-3 and TRBJ1-1; TRBD1 is a possible D gene (5 bases). The germline V and J ends were trimmed by 10 bases and 2 bases, with 14 bases remaining between them. The CDR3 sequence is 13 residues long. Germline CDR1 is ENHRY and CDR2 is SYGVKD. CDR3 nucleotides: TGTGCCACCACCCTGGGGCTCAACACTGAAGCTTTCTTT. Translation gives CATTLGLNTEAFF.

The gene calls are TRBV2 and TRBJ1-1; D is unresolved. This CDR3 is built from 13 residues. V was clipped by 0 bases and J by 12 bases, with 14 bases between them. Per germline, CDR1 SNHLY and CDR2 FYNNEI. The CDR3 bases are TGTGCCAGCAGTGAAGCGTGGAGTATTAGGACTTTCTTT. This gives the protein CASSEAWSIRTFF. The entire variable domain, with the rest obtained from reference TRBV2 and TRBJ1-1, is as follows: EPEVTQTPSHQVTQMGQEVILRCVPISNHLYFYWYRQILGQKVEFLVSFYNNEISEKSEIFDDQFSVERPDGSNFTLKIRSTKLEDSAMYFCASSEAWSIRTFFGQGTRLTVV.

The genes are TRBV4-3 and TRBJ2-1; 9 positions match TRBD2. Trimming took 3 bases from V and 7 from J; bases not matched to a gene: 7. CDR3 length equals 15 residues. Germline CDR1 LGHNA, CDR2 YSLEER. CDR3 bases: TGCGCCAGCAGCCAGAGGACTAGCGAGATTAATGAGCAGTTCTTC. This translates into CASSQRTSEINEQFF.

V is TRBV4-3 and J is TRBJ1-3; D is unclear. The CDR3 totals 15 residues. V lost 0 bases, J lost 7 bases, and 13 bases lay in between. Looked up from germline, CDR1 is LGHNA and CDR2 is YSLEER. CDR3 residues: CASSQETLSRNTIYF. CDR3 DNA sequence: TGCGCCAGCAGCCAAGAAACTTTGAGTCGGAACACCATATATTTT.

This clone was recorded only once. This chain uses TRBV10-3 with TRBJ1-1; 11 positions agree with TRBD1. Per the germline V gene, CDR1 is ENHRY and CDR2 is SYGVKD. The CDR3 spans 17 residues. Trimming removed 3 bases from V and 5 bases from J; junction bases left unmatched: 11. The CDR3 loop reads CAISEHRDRGEGTEAFF. CDR3 nucleotides: TGTGCCATCAGTGAACACCGGGACAGGGGGGAGGGTACTGAAGCTTTCTTT.

This clone was recorded only once. The rearrangement links TRBV9 to TRBJ2-2, with 14 bases identical to TRBD2. Per the germline V gene, CDR1 is SGDLS and CDR2 is YYNGEE. The CDR3 is made up of 18 amino acids. The V gene end was trimmed by 3 bases and the J gene end by 4 bases; junction bases not matched to a gene: 8. Here the CDR3 reads CASSAGGTSGSITGELFF. CDR3 bases: TGTGCCAGCAGCGCCGGAGGGACTAGCGGGAGTATCACCGGGGAGCTGTTTTTT.

This chain joins TRBV29-1 and TRBJ1-1, with D uncertain. Trimming took 4 bases from V and 4 from J, leaving 7 bases between them. The CDR3 totals 11 residues. Germline V gene lookup returns CDR1 SQVTM and CDR2 ANQGSEA. The DNA of the CDR3 is TGCAGCGTTGTACGGGGCACTGAAGCTTTCTTT. Amino acids: CSVVRGTEAFF.

This chain joins TRBV9 and TRBJ1-2; 7 bases line up with TRBD1. This CDR3 has 15 amino acids. In germline, CDR1 is SGDLS, CDR2 YYNGEE. The V gene end was trimmed by 3 bases and the J gene end by 0 bases; junction bases not matched to a gene: 5. The CDR3 bases are TGTGCCAGCAGCGATCGGACAGGCCCTAACTATGGCTACACCTTC. This codes for CASSDRTGPNYGYTF.